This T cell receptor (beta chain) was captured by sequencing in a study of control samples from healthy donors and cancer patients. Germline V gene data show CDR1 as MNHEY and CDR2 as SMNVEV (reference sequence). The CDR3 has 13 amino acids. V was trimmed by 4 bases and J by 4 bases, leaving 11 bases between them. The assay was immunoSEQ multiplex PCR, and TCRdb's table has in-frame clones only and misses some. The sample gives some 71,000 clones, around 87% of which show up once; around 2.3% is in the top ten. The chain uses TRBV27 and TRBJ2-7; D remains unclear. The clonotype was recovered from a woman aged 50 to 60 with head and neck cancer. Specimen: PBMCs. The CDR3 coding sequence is TGTGCCAGCAGTTCGGTAACTGGGTACGAGCAGTACTTC. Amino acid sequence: CASSSVTGYEQYF.